This entry features one T cell receptor beta chain sequence. Regarding time point: baseline, week 1 (first vaccination visit). The treatment: pre-vaccination baseline after standard-of-care therapy. New WHO grade 3 or 4 astrocytomas that were IDH1-mutant and ATRX-lost had been found in donors. TCRdb's copy holds only in-frame clones and misses some; the assay was immunoSEQ multiplex PCR. The top ten clones hold around 1.2% of a sample with roughly 25,000 clones, around 93% of them seen once. Per the germline V gene, CDR1 is MGHRA and CDR2 is YSYEKL. Trimming pared 7 bases from V and 1 base from J, leaving 13 bases between. The CDR3 has 14 amino acids. The sample originates from a study of a mutant IDH1 vaccine in newly diagnosed glioma.

The sequence was collected from a man aged 40-50 years with glioma. The chain joins TRBV4-1 to TRBJ1-1, with D possibly being TRBD1 (5 bases). The sequencing here drew on PBMCs, taken from a glioma patient treated with radiotherapy, temozolomide or both. The CDR3 DNA follows: TGCGCCAGCACCTCATTCGACAGGAACACTGAAGCTTTCTTT. This encodes CASTSFDRNTEAFF.